This T cell receptor (beta chain) stems from a study of CD8+ T cells in alopecia areata. Study background: The study gave tofacitinib for 6 to 18 months, then 6 months off drug.

Germline V CDR1 and CDR2: SQVTM, ANQGSEA. V shed 4 bases and J shed 6 bases, with 18 bases lying between them. The CDR3 consists of 14 residues. Reverse transcribed after extraction, RNA yielded cDNA as the sequencing template. Repertoires were generated with immunoSEQ multiplex PCR, while TCRdb's copy carries only in-frame clones and drops some. The table records more than 200,000 clones, around 65% of them present only once. Whole-study findings and limits: Across lesional scalp, and particularly alopecia totalis/universalis, clonality surpassed that of normal scalp. Amid tofacitinib therapy, many expanded lesional clones stayed present in scalp and blood.

Treatment reported: oral pan-JAK inhibitor, 5-10 mg twice daily. Turning to this clone: Antigen specificity is unknown.

The clonotype comes from a human donor with alopecia areata. The material sequenced was CD4+ T cells sorted from blood, taken between weeks 43 and 45, from a patient treated with tofacitinib. The rearrangement joins TRBV29-1 to TRBJ1-2, with unresolved D. This CDR3 reads CSVAARQRVDGYTF. The CDR3 DNA reads TGCAGCGTTGCCGCAAGGCAGAGGGTGGATGGCTACACCTTC. Based on the CDR3 plus reference TRBV29-1 and TRBJ1-2, the full variable domain is SAVISQKPSRDICQRGTSLTIQCQVDSQVTMMFWYRQQPGQSLTLIATANQGSEATYESGFVIDKFPISRPNLTFSTLTVSNMSPEDSSIYLCSVAARQRVDGYTFGSGTRLTVV.